The rows below give T cell receptor beta chains drawn from one sample of a study of cytomegalovirus exposure and HLA in healthy donors. The repertoire was sequenced with immunoSEQ multiplex PCR; TCRdb's copy has only in-frame clones and lacks some. Among about 280,000 clones listed, over 75% were seen once. The sequencing input was PBMCs. These receptors came from a woman aged 18 to 35 in good health and CMV-seronegative. The CDR3 runs from the conserved cysteine through the conserved F or W. D genes are given only for firm matches. Size is omitted from some rows. Given values are once, few, many or a class for expanded clones.

clone size	V gene	D gene	J gene	CDR3 DNA	CDR3 protein
-	TRBV18	-	TRBJ2-7	TGTGCCAGCTCTCGGACTCTCTACGAGCAGTACTTC	CASSRTLYEQYF
once	TRBV7-6	-	TRBJ2-3	TGTGCCAGCAGCTCTTCTAGGACAGATACGCAGTATTTT	CASSSSRTDTQYF
once	TRBV6-1	TRBD2	TRBJ2-2	TGTGCCACCGAGCGGGAACCCGCGAACACCGGGGAGCTGTTTTTT	CATEREPANTGELFF
-	TRBV5-1	TRBD1	TRBJ2-7	TGCGCCAGCAGCCCAAGACAGGGTTCGGCCTACGAGCAGTACTTC	CASSPRQGSAYEQYF
-	TRBV7-9	-	TRBJ2-1	TGTGCCAGCAGCTTAGCAGGGGCAGGAGCCTACAATGAGCAGTTCTTC	CASSLAGAGAYNEQFF
once	TRBV5-4	-	TRBJ1-1	TGTGCCAGCAGCCCCCAGTCCGTAAGCACTGAAGCTTTCTTT	CASSPQSVSTEAFF
-	TRBV10-3	-	TRBJ2-7	TGTGCCATCAGTGGAACTAGAAGCTCCTACGAGCAGTACTTC	CAISGTRSSYEQYF
-	TRBV19	TRBD1	TRBJ1-5	TGTGCCAGTAGTACGGGACAGGGTAGCAATCAGCCCCAGCATTTT	CASSTGQGSNQPQHF
-	TRBV7-9	-	TRBJ1-1	TGTGCCAGCAGCTTAGAGGGGGTGGGAAGCACTGAAGCTTTCTTT	CASSLEGVGSTEAFF
-	TRBV27	-	TRBJ1-1	TGTGCCAGCAGTTTATTTGCAGGGACTAACACTGAAGCTTTCTTT	CASSLFAGTNTEAFF
-	TRBV11-3	-	TRBJ2-1	TGTGCCAGCAGCTCTATCCTAGACAATGAGCAGTTCTTC	CASSSILDNEQFF
-	TRBV2	-	TRBJ2-7	TGTGCCAGCAGTTTAGAGCTGTACGAGCAGTACTTC	CASSLELYEQYF
-	TRBV5-1	TRBD2	TRBJ2-3	TGCGCCAGCAGCTTAGAACTAGCGGGAGGGTACACAGATACGCAGTATTTT	CASSLELAGGYTDTQYF
-	TRBV7-9	-	TRBJ2-1	TGTGCCAGCAGCTCAGCTTGGACTCAGGATGAGCAGTTCTTC	CASSSAWTQDEQFF
-	TRBV6-6	TRBD1	TRBJ1-3	TGTGCCAGCAGTTACCGGGACAGGGCTACTGGAAACACCATATATTTT	CASSYRDRATGNTIYF
-	TRBV2	-	TRBJ1-1	TGTGCCAGCAGTCCCTGGACAGTGTTGAACACTGAAGCTTTCTTT	CASSPWTVLNTEAFF
-	TRBV19	-	TRBJ2-3	TGTGCCAGTAGTACCAGACAGGTACCAGATACGCAGTATTTT	CASSTRQVPDTQYF
-	TRBV28	-	TRBJ1-2	TGTGCCAGCAATAATTACGTCGGAGTAGGTTGGGGCTACACCTTC	CASNNYVGVGWGYTF
-	TRBV11-2	TRBD1	TRBJ2-3	TGTGCCAGCAGTCCCGGGGGACAGGGTGCACAAGATACGCAGTATTTT	CASSPGGQGAQDTQYF
-	TRBV2	-	TRBJ1-5	TGTGCCAGCAGTCGGGTTCAGGGCCAGCCCCAGCATTTT	CASSRVQGQPQHF
-	TRBV6-5	TRBD2	TRBJ2-7	TGTGCCAGCAGTTACACCGGGACTAGCGGGGGGTACGAGCAGTACTTC	CASSYTGTSGGYEQYF
-	TRBV2	TRBD2	TRBJ2-2	TGTGCCAGCAGTGGGGCTAGCGGGTATACCGGGGAGCTGTTTTTT	CASSGASGYTGELFF
-	TRBV10-3	-	TRBJ1-3	TGTGCCATCAGTGAGCGGGGGACGGGAATTGGAAACACCATATATTTT	CAISERGTGIGNTIYF
-	TRBV2	TRBD1	TRBJ1-2	TGTGCCAGCAGTGAAGCGCCTGGAGGACAGGTTAACTATGGCTACACCTTC	CASSEAPGGQVNYGYTF
-	TRBV5-6	-	TRBJ2-5	TGTGCCAGCAGTTGGGGCCACATGGAAGAGACCCAGTACTTC	CASSWGHMEETQYF
-	TRBV19	-	TRBJ2-3	TGTGCCAGTAGAGTAGAGGATACGCAGTATTTT	CASRVEDTQYF
-	TRBV5-8	TRBD1	TRBJ1-2	TGTGCCAGCAGTTCAGGGGGAGTTCTAGACTATGGCTACACCTTC	CASSSGGVLDYGYTF
-	TRBV13	TRBD2	TRBJ2-5	TGTGCCAGCAGCTTCAGCGGGAGGTTGGAGACCCAGTACTTC	CASSFSGRLETQYF
once	TRBV6-5	-	TRBJ2-2	TGTGCCAGCAGCCCGGGACTCATTAACGCCGGGGAGCTGTTTTTT	CASSPGLINAGELFF
-	TRBV11-2	TRBD1	TRBJ2-1	TGTGCCAGCAGCTTAGTAGTCGGACAGGTCTACAATGAGCAGTTCTTC	CASSLVVGQVYNEQFF
-	TRBV29-1	-	TRBJ1-2	TGCAGGGAGGTTGCGTATGGCTACACCTTC	CREVAYGYTF
-	TRBV4-1	-	TRBJ2-7	TGCGCCAGCAGCCAGACCGGCGGGAACTCCTACGAGCAGTACTTC	CASSQTGGNSYEQYF
-	TRBV5-1	TRBD2	TRBJ2-1	TGCGCCAGCAGCCCTCCACTAGCGGGATCCTACAATGAGCAGTTCTTC	CASSPPLAGSYNEQFF
-	TRBV4-2	-	TRBJ2-7	TGTGCCAGCAGCCAGGAATCTAGCGATCCCTACGAGCAGTACTTC	CASSQESSDPYEQYF
-	TRBV9	TRBD2	TRBJ2-3	TGTGCCAGCAGTGACGGGACTAGCGGGAGAAGTCTCGGCACAGATACGCAGTATTTT	CASSDGTSGRSLGTDTQYF
-	TRBV1	-	TRBJ2-1	TGCACCAGCAGCCAAGATCGCCCCATCGACACATACAATGAGCAGTTCTTC	CTSSQDRPIDTYNEQFF
-	TRBV28	-	TRBJ2-6	TGTGCCAGCAGTTTAGGAACAGGGTTCCCTGGGGCCAACGTCCTGACTTTC	CASSLGTGFPGANVLTF
-	TRBV7-7	TRBD2	TRBJ2-5	TGTGCCAGCAGCACCCGACCGACTAGCGGGAGACAGGATGAGACCCAGTACTTC	CASSTRPTSGRQDETQYF
-	TRBV19	TRBD1	TRBJ1-4	TGTGCCAGTAGTACCGGACAGGCCTGGGGTAATGAAAAACTGTTTTTT	CASSTGQAWGNEKLFF
-	TRBV5-1	TRBD2	TRBJ2-7	TGCGCCAGCAGCTCGGGGGGGAGCGGCTACGAGCAGTACTTC	CASSSGGSGYEQYF
-	TRBV27	TRBD1	TRBJ1-5	TGTGCCAGCAGTTCAATCGGACAGGGCCCCAATCAGCCCCAGCATTTT	CASSSIGQGPNQPQHF
-	TRBV5-1	TRBD2	TRBJ2-1	TGCGCCAGCAGCTTGGAGTCTAGCGGCTACAATGAGCAGTTCTTC	CASSLESSGYNEQFF
-	TRBV14	-	TRBJ2-7	TGTGCCAGCAGCCAAGAGATGGGACACTACGAGCAGTACTTC	CASSQEMGHYEQYF
-	TRBV6-6	-	TRBJ2-4	TGTGCCAGCGGGGAGCCCCTAGCCAAAAACATTCAGTACTTC	CASGEPLAKNIQYF
-	TRBV6-1	TRBD1	TRBJ2-2	TGTGCCAGCTTCGGACAGGGCGCCGGGGAGCTGTTTTTT	CASFGQGAGELFF
-	TRBV7-6	-	TRBJ1-3	TGTGCCAGCAGCTTCAGTCGGGGGTCTGGAAACACCATATATTTT	CASSFSRGSGNTIYF
-	TRBV20-1	-	TRBJ1-1	TGCAGTGCCTATGAAGCTTTCTTT	CSAYEAFF
-	TRBV28	-	TRBJ2-1	TGTGCCAGCAGCCCTTTTGCGGGCCGCAATGAGCAGTTCTTC	CASSPFAGRNEQFF
-	TRBV7-3	TRBD2	TRBJ2-7	TGTGCCAGCAGCTTATATCTAGCGGGAGGGCCTCCGAACTACGAGCAGTACTTC	CASSLYLAGGPPNYEQYF
-	TRBV18	-	TRBJ2-7	TGTGCCAGCTCCCTCTCCTACGAGCAGTACTTC	CASSLSYEQYF
-	TRBV11-2	-	TRBJ2-2	TGTGCCAGCTATCCAGATCTGATCACCGGGGAGCTGTTTTTT	CASYPDLITGELFF
few	TRBV11-2	-	TRBJ1-2	TGTGCCAGCAGCCCCGGACAGTTCTATGGCTACACCTTC	CASSPGQFYGYTF
-	TRBV4-1	-	TRBJ2-1	TGCGCCAGCAGCCAAGACCCCCCTGCTAGCAGGGGTAACTACAATGAGCAGTTCTTC	CASSQDPPASRGNYNEQFF
-	TRBV27	TRBD1	TRBJ1-2	TGTGCCAGCAGTTGGACAGGGTTCTATGGCTACACCTTC	CASSWTGFYGYTF
once	TRBV19	TRBD1	TRBJ1-2	TGTGCCAGTAGTATTATCTCCCTCGGACAGGGAGTTGGCTACACCTTC	CASSIISLGQGVGYTF
-	TRBV28	TRBD1	TRBJ2-7	TGTGCCAGCAGAAGGGGGACCGGGACAGAATCCTACGAGCAGTACTTC	CASRRGTGTESYEQYF
-	TRBV11-2	-	TRBJ2-5	TGTGCCAGCAGCTCTAGGGGGTCCGAGACCCAGTACTTC	CASSSRGSETQYF
-	TRBV28	-	TRBJ2-7	TGTGCCAGCAGTCCATGGACAGTGGTTGGTTACGAGCAGTACTTC	CASSPWTVVGYEQYF
-	TRBV2	-	TRBJ1-5	TGTGCCAGCAGTGAGTGGACACTTTATAGCAATCAGCCCCAGCATTTT	CASSEWTLYSNQPQHF
-	TRBV6-5	TRBD1	TRBJ2-7	TGTGCCAGCAGCCAGGCCCGACAGGGACCCTACGAGCAGTACTTC	CASSQARQGPYEQYF